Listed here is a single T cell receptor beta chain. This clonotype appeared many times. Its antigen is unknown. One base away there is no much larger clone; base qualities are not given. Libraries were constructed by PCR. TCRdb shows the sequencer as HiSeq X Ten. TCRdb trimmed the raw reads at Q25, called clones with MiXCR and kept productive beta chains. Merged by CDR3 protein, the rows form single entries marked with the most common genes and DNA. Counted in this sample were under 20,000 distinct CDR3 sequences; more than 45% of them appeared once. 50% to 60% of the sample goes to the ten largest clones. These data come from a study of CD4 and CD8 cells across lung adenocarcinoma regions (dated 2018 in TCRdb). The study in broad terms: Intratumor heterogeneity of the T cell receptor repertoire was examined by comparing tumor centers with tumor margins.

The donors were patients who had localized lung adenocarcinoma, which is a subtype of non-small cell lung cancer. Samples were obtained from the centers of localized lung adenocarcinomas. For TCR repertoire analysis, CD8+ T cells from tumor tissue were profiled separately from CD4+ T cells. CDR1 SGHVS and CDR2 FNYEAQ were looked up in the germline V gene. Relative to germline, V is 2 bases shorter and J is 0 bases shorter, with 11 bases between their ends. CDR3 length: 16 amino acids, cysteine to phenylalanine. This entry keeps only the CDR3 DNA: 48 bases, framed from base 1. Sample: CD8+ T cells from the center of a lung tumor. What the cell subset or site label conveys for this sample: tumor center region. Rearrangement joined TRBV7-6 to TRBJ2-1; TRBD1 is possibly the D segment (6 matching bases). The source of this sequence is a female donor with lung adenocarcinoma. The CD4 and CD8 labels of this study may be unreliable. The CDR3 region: CASSLLRQDSYNEQFF. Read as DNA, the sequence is TGTGCCAGCAGCTTACTCAGACAGGACTCCTACAATGAGCAGTTCTTC.